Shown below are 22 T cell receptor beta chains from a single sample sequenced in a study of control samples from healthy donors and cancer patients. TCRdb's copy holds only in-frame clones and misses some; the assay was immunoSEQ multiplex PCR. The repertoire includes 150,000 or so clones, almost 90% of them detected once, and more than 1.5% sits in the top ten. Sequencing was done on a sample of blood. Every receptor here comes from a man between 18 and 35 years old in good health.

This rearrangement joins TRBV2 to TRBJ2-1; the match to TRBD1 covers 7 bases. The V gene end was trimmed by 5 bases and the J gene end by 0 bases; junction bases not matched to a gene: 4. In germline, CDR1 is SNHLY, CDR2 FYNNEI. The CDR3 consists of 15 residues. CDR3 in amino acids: CASSTQGSSYNEQFF. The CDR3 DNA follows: TGTGCCAGCAGTACACAGGGGAGCTCCTACAATGAGCAGTTCTTC. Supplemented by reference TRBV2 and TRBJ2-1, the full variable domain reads EPEVTQTPSHQVTQMGQEVILRCVPISNHLYFYWYRQILGQKVEFLVSFYNNEISEKSEIFDDQFSVERPDGSNFTLKIRSTKLEDSAMYFCASSTQGSSYNEQFFGPGTRLTVL.

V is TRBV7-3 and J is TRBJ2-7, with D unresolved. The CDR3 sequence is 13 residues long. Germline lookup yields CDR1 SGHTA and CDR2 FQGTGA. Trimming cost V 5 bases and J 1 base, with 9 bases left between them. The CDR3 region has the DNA TGTGCCAGCAGCCCCGAAGGGTCCTACGAGCAGTACTTC. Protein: CASSPEGSYEQYF.

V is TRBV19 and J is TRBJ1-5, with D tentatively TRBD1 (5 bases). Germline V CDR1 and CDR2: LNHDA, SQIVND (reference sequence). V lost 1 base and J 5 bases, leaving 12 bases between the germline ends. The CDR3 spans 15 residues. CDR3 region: CASSIVTGVYQPQHF. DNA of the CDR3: TGTGCCAGTAGTATAGTCACAGGCGTATATCAGCCCCAGCATTTT.

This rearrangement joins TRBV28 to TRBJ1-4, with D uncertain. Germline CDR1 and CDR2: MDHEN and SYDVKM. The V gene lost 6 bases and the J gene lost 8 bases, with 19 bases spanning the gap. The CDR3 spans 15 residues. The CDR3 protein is CASSRRSESWEKLFF. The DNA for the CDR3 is TGTGCCAGCAGCCGTAGAAGTGAATCTTGGGAAAAACTGTTTTTT.

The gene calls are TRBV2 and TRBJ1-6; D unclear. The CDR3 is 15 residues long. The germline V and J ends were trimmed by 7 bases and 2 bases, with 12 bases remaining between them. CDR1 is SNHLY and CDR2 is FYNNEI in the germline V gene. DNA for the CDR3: TGTGCCAGCAAGATTCACCCCCCCTATAATTCACCCCTCCACTTT. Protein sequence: CASKIHPPYNSPLHF.

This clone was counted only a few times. The CDR3 here is CASSMTGEAYEQYF. For the CDR3, the DNA is TGTGCCAGTAGTATGACAGGAGAGGCCTACGAGCAGTACTTC. This chain connects TRBV19 to TRBJ2-7; D may be TRBD1 (6 bases). Germline-derived CDR1 and CDR2 are LNHDA and SQIVND (reference sequence). The CDR3 sequence is 14 residues long. Trimming removed 3 bases at V and 2 bases at J, with 11 bases between. The full variable domain, with the rest looked up from reference TRBV19 and TRBJ2-7, is DGGITQSPKYLFRKEGQNVTLSCEQNLNHDAMYWYRQDPGQGLRLIYYSQIVNDFQKGDIAEGYSVSREKKESFPLTVTSAQKNPTAFYLCASSMTGEAYEQYFGPGTRLTVT.

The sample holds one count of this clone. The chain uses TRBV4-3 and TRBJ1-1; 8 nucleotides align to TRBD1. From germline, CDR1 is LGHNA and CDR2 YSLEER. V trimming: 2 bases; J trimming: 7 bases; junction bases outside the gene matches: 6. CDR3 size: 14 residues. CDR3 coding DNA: TGCGCCAGCAGCCAAATCACGGGACAGGTTGAAGCTTTCTTT. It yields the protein CASSQITGQVEAFF.

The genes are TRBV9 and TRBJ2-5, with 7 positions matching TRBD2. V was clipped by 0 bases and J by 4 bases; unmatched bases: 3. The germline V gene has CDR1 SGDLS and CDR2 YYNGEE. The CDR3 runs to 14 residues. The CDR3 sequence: CASSVGDYRETQYF. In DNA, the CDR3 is TGTGCCAGCAGCGTAGGGGACTACCGAGAGACCCAGTACTTC.

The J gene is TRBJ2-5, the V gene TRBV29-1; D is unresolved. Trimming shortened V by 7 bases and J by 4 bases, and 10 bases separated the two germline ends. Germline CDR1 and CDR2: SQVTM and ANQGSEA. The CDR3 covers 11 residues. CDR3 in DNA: TGCAGCGCTGGACCCGCAGAGACCCAGTACTTC. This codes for CSAGPAETQYF. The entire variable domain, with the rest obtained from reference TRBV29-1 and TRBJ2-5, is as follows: SAVISQKPSRDICQRGTSLTIQCQVDSQVTMMFWYRQQPGQSLTLIATANQGSEATYESGFVIDKFPISRPNLTFSTLTVSNMSPEDSSIYLCSAGPAETQYFGPGTRLLVL.

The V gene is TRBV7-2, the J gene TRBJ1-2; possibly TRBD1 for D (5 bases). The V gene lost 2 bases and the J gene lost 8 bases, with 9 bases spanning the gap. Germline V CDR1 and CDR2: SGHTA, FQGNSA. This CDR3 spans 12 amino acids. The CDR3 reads CASSLFGGGYTF. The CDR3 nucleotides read TGTGCCAGCAGCTTATTTGGGGGAGGCTACACCTTC.

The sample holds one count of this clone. The CDR3 sequence is CASSRPRRGLGGNTIYF. Written as DNA, the CDR3 is TGTGCCAGCAGTCGCCCTCGCAGGGGGCTGGGTGGAAACACCATATATTTT. The chain uses TRBV6-6 and TRBJ1-3; 8 nucleotides align to TRBD1. V gave up 5 bases and J gave up 3 bases; unmatched junction bases: 12. CDR1 and CDR2 from the germline V gene are MNHNY and SVGAGI (reference sequence). This CDR3 region has 17 residues.

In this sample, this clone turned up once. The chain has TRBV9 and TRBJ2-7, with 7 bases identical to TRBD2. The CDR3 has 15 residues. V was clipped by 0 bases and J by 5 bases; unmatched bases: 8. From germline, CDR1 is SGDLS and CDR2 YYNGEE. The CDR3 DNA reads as TGTGCCAGCAGCGTAGGGGGAGGGAATCGTGACGAGCAGTACTTC. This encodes CASSVGGGNRDEQYF.

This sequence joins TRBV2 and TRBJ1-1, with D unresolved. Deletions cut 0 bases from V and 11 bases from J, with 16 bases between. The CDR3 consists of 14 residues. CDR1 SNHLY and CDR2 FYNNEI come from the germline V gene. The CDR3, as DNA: TGTGCCAGCAGTGAAGCGCTTCGGGGAGACCTGGCTTTCTTT. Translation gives CASSEALRGDLAFF.

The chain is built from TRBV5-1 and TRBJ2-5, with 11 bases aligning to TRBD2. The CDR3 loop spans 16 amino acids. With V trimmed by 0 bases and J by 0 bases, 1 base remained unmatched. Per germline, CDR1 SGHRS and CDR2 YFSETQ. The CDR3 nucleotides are TGCGCCAGCAGCTTGGGACTAGCGGGGTACCAAGAGACCCAGTACTTC. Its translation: CASSLGLAGYQETQYF.

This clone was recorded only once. Written as DNA, the CDR3 is TGTGCCAGCAGTGAATATAAGCAGGGGATCTCCTACGAGCAGTACTTC. Amino acids: CASSEYKQGISYEQYF. The chain couples TRBV25-1 to TRBJ2-7; a weak D match, TRBD1 (6 bases). Trimming left V 0 bases short and J 0 bases short, with 12 bases between. This CDR3 is built from 16 residues. Germline values: CDR1 MGHDK, CDR2 SYGVNS.

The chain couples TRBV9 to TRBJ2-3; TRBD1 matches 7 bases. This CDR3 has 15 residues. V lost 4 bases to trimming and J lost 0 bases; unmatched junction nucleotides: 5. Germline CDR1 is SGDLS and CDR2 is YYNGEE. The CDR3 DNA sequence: TGTGCCAGCAGCCCAGGGACAGTTAGCACAGATACGCAGTATTTT. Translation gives CASSPGTVSTDTQYF.

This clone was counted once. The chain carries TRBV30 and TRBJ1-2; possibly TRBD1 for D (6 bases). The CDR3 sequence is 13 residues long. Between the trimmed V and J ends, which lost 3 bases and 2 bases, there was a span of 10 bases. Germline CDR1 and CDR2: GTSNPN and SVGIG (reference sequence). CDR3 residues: CAWRGRGNYGYTF. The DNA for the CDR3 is TGTGCCTGGAGAGGCAGGGGCAACTATGGCTACACCTTC.

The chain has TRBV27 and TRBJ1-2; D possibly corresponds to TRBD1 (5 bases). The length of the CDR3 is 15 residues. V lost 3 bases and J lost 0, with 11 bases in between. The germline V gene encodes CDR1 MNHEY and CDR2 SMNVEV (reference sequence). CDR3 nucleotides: TGTGCCAGCAGTTTGGGCGGGGACGCTAACTATGGCTACACCTTC. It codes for CASSLGGDANYGYTF.

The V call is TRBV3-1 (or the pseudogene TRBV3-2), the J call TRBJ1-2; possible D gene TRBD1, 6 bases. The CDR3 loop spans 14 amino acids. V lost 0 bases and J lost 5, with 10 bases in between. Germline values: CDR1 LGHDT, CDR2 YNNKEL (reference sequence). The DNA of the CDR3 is TGTGCCAGCAGCCAAGACAGGGGACATTATGGCTACACCTTC. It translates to CASSQDRGHYGYTF.

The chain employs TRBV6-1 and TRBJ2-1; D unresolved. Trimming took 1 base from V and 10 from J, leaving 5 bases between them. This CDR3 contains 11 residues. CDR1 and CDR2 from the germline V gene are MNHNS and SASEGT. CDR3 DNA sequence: TGTGCCAGCAGTGAAGTACAAGAGCAGTTCTTC. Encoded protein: CASSEVQEQFF.

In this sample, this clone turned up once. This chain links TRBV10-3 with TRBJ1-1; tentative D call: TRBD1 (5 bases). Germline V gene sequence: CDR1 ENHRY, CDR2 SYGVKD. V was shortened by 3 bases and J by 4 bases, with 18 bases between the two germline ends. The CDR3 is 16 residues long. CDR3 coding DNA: TGTGCCATCAGTGAATTCTCGGGCAGGGTGGGCACTGAAGCTTTCTTT. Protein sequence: CAISEFSGRVGTEAFF.

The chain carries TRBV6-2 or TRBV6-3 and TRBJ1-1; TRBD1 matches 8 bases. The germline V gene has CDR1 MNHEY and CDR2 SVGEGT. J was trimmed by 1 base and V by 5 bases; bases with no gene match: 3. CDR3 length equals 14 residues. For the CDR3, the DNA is TGTGCCAGCAGTCGGACAGGGTCGAACACTGAAGCTTTCTTT. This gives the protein CASSRTGSNTEAFF.